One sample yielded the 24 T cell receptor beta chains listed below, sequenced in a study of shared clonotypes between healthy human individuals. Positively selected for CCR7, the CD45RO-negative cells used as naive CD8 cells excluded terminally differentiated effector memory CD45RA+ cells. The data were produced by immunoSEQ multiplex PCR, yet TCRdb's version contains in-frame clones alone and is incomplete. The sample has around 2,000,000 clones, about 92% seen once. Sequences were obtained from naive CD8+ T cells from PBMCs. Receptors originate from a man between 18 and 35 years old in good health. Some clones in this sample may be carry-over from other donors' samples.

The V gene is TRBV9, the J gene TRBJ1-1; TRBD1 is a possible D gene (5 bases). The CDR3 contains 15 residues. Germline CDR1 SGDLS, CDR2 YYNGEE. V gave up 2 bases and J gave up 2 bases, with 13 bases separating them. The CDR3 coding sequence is TGTGCCAGCAGCGTCGACCTGAGGGGAAACACTGAAGCTTTCTTT. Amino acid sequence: CASSVDLRGNTEAFF.

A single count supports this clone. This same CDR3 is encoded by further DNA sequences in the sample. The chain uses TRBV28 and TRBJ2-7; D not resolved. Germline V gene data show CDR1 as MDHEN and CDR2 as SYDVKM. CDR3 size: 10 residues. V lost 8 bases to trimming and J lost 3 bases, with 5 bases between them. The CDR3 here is CASGFYEQYF. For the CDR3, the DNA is TGTGCCAGCGGCTTCTACGAGCAGTACTTC. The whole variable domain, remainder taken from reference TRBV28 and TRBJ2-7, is DVKVTQSSRYLVKRTGEKVFLECVQDMDHENMFWYRQDPGLGLRLIYFSYDVKMKEKGDIPEGYSVSREKKERFSLILESASTNQTSMYLCASGFYEQYFGPGTRLTVT.

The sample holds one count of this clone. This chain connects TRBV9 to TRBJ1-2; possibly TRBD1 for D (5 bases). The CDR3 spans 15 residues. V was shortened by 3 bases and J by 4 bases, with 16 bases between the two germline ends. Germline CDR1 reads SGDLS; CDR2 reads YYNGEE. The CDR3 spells CASSAPPGGGYGYTF. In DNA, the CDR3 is TGTGCCAGCAGCGCCCCCCCGGGGGGGGGCTATGGCTACACCTTC.

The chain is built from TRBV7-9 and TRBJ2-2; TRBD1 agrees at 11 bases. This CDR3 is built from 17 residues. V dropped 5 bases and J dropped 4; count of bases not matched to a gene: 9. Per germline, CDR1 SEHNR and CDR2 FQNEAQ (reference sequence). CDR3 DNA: TGTGCCAGCAGCCCCGGGACAGGGGGTAGTAGCACCGGGGAGCTGTTTTTT. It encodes CASSPGTGGSSTGELFF.

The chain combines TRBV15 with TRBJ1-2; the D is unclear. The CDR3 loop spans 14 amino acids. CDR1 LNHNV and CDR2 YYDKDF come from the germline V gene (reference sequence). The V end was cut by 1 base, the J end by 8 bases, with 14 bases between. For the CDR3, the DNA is TGTGCCACCAGCAGAGTTAATCTGGGTGGGGGCTACACCTTC. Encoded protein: CATSRVNLGGGYTF.

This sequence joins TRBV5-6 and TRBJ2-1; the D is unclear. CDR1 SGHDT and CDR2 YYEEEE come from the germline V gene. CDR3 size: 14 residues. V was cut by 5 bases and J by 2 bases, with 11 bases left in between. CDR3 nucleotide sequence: TGTGCCAGCAGTTTCCTCCCGGCCTACAATGAGCAGTTCTTC. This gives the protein CASSFLPAYNEQFF.

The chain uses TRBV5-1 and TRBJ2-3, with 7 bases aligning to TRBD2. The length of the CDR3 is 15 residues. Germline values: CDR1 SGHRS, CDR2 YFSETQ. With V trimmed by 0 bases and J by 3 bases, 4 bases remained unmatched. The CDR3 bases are TGCGCCAGCAGCTTGGGCGCGGGAGTAACAGATACGCAGTATTTT. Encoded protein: CASSLGAGVTDTQYF.

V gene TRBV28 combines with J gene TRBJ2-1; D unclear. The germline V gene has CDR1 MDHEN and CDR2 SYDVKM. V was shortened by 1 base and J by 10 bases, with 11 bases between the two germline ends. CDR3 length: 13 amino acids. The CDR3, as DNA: TGTGCCAGCAGTTTATTAGCCTTCCAGGAGCAGTTCTTC. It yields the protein CASSLLAFQEQFF.

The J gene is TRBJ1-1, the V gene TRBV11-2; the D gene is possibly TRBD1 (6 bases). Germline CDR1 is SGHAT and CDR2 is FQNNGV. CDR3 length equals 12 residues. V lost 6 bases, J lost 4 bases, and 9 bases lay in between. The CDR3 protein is CASRGGGTEAFF. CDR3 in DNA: TGTGCCAGCAGGGGAGGGGGCACTGAAGCTTTCTTT. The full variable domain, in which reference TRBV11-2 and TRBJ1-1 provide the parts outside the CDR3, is EAGVAQSPRYKIIEKRQSVAFWCNPISGHATLYWYQQILGQGPKLLIQFQNNGVVDDSQLPKDRFSAERLKGVDSTLKIQPAKLEDSAVYLCASRGGGTEAFFGQGTRLTVV.

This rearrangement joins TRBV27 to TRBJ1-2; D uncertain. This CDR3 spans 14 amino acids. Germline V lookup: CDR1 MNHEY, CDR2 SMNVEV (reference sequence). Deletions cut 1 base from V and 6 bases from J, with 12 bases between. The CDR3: CASSLWRGYDGYTF. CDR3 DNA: TGTGCCAGCAGTTTATGGAGAGGCTACGATGGCTACACCTTC.

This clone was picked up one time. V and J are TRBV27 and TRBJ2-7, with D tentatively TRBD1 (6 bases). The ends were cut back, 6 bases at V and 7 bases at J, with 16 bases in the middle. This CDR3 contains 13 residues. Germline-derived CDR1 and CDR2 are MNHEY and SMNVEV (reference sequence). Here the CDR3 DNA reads TGTGCCAGCAGAGGTGGGACACTGATAGAGCAGTACTTC. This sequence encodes CASRGGTLIEQYF.

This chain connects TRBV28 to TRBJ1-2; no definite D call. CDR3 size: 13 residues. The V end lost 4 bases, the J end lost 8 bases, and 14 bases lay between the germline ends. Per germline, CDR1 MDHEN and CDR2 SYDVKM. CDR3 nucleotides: TGTGCCAGCAGTTCCTCGACCAGTGCCGGCTACACCTTC. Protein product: CASSSSTSAGYTF.

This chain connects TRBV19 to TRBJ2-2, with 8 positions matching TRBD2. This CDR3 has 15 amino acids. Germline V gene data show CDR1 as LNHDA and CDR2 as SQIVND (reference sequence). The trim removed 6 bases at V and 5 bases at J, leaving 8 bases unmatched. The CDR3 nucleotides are TGTGCCAGTAGGGAGAGCGGGAGAAGAACCGGGGAGCTGTTTTTT. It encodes CASRESGRRTGELFF. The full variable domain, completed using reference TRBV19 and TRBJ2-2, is DGGITQSPKYLFRKEGQNVTLSCEQNLNHDAMYWYRQDPGQGLRLIYYSQIVNDFQKGDIAEGYSVSREKKESFPLTVTSAQKNPTAFYLCASRESGRRTGELFFGEGSRLTVL.

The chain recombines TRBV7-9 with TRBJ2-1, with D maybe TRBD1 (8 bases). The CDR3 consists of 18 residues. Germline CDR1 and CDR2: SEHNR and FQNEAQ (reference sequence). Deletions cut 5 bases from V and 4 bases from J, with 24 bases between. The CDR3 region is CASSLGADRGGRYNEQFF. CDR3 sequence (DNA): TGTGCCAGCAGCCTGGGCGCTGACAGGGGCGGGAGATACAATGAGCAGTTCTTC.

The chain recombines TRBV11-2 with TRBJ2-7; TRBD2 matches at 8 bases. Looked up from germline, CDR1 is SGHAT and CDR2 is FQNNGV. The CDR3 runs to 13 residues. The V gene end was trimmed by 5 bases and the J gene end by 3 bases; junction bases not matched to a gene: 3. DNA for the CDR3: TGTGCCAGCAGCAAGCGGGAGTTCTACGAGCAGTACTTC. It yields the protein CASSKREFYEQYF.

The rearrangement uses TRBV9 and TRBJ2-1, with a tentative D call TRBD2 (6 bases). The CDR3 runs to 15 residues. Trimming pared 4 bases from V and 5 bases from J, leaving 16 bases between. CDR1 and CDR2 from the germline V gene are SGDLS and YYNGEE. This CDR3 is CASSLQRDWNNEQFF. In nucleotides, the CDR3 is TGTGCCAGCAGCCTCCAAAGGGACTGGAACAATGAGCAGTTCTTC.

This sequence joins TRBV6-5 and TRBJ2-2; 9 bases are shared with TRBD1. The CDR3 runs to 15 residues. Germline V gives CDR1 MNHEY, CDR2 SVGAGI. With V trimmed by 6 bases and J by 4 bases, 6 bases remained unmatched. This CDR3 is CASSRYRGPTGELFF. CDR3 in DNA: TGTGCCAGCAGCCGTTACAGGGGGCCCACCGGGGAGCTGTTTTTT.

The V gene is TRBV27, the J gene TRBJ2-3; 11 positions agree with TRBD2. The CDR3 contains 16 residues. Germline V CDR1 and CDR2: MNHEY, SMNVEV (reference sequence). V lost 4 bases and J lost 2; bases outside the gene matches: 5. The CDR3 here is CASSSGLAASTDTQYF. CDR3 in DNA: TGTGCCAGCAGTTCGGGACTAGCGGCCTCCACAGATACGCAGTATTTT.

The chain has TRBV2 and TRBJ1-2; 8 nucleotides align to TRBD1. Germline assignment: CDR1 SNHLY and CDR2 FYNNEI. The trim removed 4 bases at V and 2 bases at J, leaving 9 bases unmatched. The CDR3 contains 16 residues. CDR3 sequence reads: CASSGGRGQVNYGYTF. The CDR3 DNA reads TGTGCCAGCAGTGGTGGCAGGGGACAGGTAAACTATGGCTACACCTTC.

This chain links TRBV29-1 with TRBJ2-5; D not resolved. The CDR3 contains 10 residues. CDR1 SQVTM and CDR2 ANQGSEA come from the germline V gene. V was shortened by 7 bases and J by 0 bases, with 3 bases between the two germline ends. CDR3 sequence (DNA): TGCAGCGCGTACCAAGAGACCCAGTACTTC. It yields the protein CSAYQETQYF.

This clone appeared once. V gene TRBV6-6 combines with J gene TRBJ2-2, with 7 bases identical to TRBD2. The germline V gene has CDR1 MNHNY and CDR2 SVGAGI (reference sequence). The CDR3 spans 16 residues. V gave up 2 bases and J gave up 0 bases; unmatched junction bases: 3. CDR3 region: CASSYLAGANTGELFF. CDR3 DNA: TGTGCCAGCAGTTACCTCGCGGGGGCGAACACCGGGGAGCTGTTTTTT.

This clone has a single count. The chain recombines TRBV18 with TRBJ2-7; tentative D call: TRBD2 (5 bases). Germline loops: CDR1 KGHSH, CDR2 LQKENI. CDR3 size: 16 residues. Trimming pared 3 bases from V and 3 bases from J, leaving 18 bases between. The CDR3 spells CASSPTRAQSHYEQYF. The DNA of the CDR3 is TGTGCCAGCTCACCTACTAGGGCTCAGTCCCACTACGAGCAGTACTTC.

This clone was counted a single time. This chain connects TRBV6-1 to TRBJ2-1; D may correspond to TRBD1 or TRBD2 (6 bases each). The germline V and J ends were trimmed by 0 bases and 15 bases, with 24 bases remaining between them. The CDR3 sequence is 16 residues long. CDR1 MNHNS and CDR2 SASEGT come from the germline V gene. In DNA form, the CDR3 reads TGTGCCAGCAGTGAAGCGATGGCGGGACGACTAGGGGGTAGGTTCTTC. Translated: CASSEAMAGRLGGRFF.

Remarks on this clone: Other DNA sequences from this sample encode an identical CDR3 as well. The CDR3 sequence: CASSPGGGTEAFF. The CDR3 nucleotides are TGTGCCAGCAGCCCAGGGGGTGGCACTGAAGCTTTCTTT. The genes are TRBV7-9 and TRBJ1-1; 7 nucleotides match TRBD1. Losses at the gene ends were 5 bases for V and 4 bases for J; bases not matched to a gene: 4. Germline V CDR1 and CDR2: SEHNR, FQNEAQ (reference sequence). The CDR3 covers 13 residues.